Included here is one T cell receptor (beta chain) sequence, with context. CDR1 and CDR2 (germline): MNHEY, SVGEGT. The CDR3 consists of 14 residues. Trimming took off 5 bases at V and 4 bases at J, with 14 bases between the two ends. Both TCRalpha and TCRbeta chains were reverse transcribed with V-gene-specific primers. For amplifying TCRs, the PCR ran for 20 to 25 cycles with Phusion, which was used together with a constant-region primer and the adapter on the V primers. mRNA isolates were amplified via in vitro transcription. Each CDR3 protein gets one entry after TCRdb re-called the reads with MiXCR. This sample has around 18,000 distinct CDR3 sequences, with approximately 74% found just once. This sample was included in a study of low-dose radiotherapy and immunotherapy resistance in tumors. On the study more broadly: Every 2 weeks, cohort 1 got 0.5 Gy, reaching 6.5 Gy to the planning target volume. Over 26 weeks, cohort 2 got 1 Gy every two weeks, reaching 13 Gy.

Each donor was administered nivolumab, ipilimumab, aspirin, low-dose cyclophosphamide and low-dose radiotherapy. The chain recombines TRBV6-2 or TRBV6-3 with TRBJ1-1; D is unresolved. The TCR was taken from a human donor with advanced metastatic prostate, ovarian, gallbladder or colorectal cancer (not recorded which). This table probably holds off-target reads from a library built for another chain. For the CDR3, the DNA is TGTGCCAGCAGTCCCTCGGACGGCAGCACTGAAGCTTTCTTT. Amino acids: CASSPSDGSTEAFF.